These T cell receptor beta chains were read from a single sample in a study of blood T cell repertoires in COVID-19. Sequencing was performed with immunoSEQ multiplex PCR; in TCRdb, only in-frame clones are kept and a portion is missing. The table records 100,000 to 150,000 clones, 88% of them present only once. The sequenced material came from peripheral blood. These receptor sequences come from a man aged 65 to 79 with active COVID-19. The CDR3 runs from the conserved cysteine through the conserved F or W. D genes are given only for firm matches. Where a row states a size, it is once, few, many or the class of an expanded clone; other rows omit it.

DNA: TGTGCCAGCAGCTTATCCCCATCCGGGACAGGGTTAAGTGGCTACACCTTC
CDR3: CASSLSPSGTGLSGYTF
D: TRBD1
J: TRBJ1-2
size: few
V: TRBV7-6

DNA: TGTGCCTGGAGTAAGGCAGGAGGCGAAAAACTGTTTTTT
CDR3: CAWSKAGGEKLFF
D: -
J: TRBJ1-4
size: -
V: TRBV30

DNA: TGTGCCAGCAGTTCTCCCCCTAGTTCCCCTTACTACGAGCAGTACTTC
CDR3: CASSSPPSSPYYEQYF
D: -
J: TRBJ2-7
size: -
V: TRBV27

DNA: TGTGCCAGCAGCACTTCCGGACAGGGGTGGACTGAAGCTTTCTTT
CDR3: CASSTSGQGWTEAFF
D: -
J: TRBJ1-1
size: -
V: TRBV21-1

DNA: TGCGCCAGCAACCCCGGACTAGCGGGAGCAAGGACCGGGGAGCTGTTTTTT
CDR3: CASNPGLAGARTGELFF
D: TRBD2
J: TRBJ2-2
size: -
V: TRBV10-2

DNA: TGCGCCAGCAGCTTAGACCCTGGGACACCCTCCTACGAGCAGTACTTC
CDR3: CASSLDPGTPSYEQYF
D: -
J: TRBJ2-7
size: -
V: TRBV4-1

DNA: TGTGCTAGCAGCTCGGCTTACGCCCACCCCGGGACAGCTAAGAAGACCCAGTACTTC
CDR3: CASSSAYAHPGTAKKTQYF
D: TRBD1
J: TRBJ2-5
size: -
V: TRBV7-7

DNA: TGTGCCAGCAGCTTGTGGGGGGACCCCCAAGGATCCGAGCAGTACTTC
CDR3: CASSLWGDPQGSEQYF
D: -
J: TRBJ2-7
size: -
V: TRBV5-4

DNA: TGTGCCAGCAGTTTTAGCGGGAGGGCGAGCTACGAGCAGTACTTC
CDR3: CASSFSGRASYEQYF
D: TRBD2
J: TRBJ2-7
size: -
V: TRBV28

DNA: TGTGCCTGGCGAGGGGGCAATGCTGAAGCTTTCTTT
CDR3: CAWRGGNAEAFF
D: TRBD1
J: TRBJ1-1
size: -
V: TRBV30

DNA: TGTGCCAGCAGTTACTCGATCGGGTGGACAGCTGAAGCTTTCTTT
CDR3: CASSYSIGWTAEAFF
D: -
J: TRBJ1-1
size: -
V: TRBV6-5

DNA: TGCAGCGTTCGACACTCCCCCACCGGGGAGCTGTTTTTT
CDR3: CSVRHSPTGELFF
D: -
J: TRBJ2-2
size: -
V: TRBV29-1

DNA: TGTGCCAGCAGGGGACAGGGGGCGCAAACCGGGGAGCTGTTTTTT
CDR3: CASRGQGAQTGELFF
D: TRBD1
J: TRBJ2-2
size: once
V: TRBV28

DNA: TGTGCCAGCAGCGAAACTAGCGGAACCTACAATGAGCAGTTCTTC
CDR3: CASSETSGTYNEQFF
D: TRBD2
J: TRBJ2-1
size: -
V: TRBV11-2

DNA: TGTGCCATCAGTCCGGATAGCGGGAGGGCCAGCTCCTACAATGAGCAGTTCTTC
CDR3: CAISPDSGRASSYNEQFF
D: TRBD2
J: TRBJ2-1
size: once
V: TRBV10-3

DNA: TGTGCCAGTAGTATAAATCCCGACAGGACCACAGATACGCAGTATTTT
CDR3: CASSINPDRTTDTQYF
D: -
J: TRBJ2-3
size: few
V: TRBV19

DNA: TGTGCCAGCAGCCCCAACCCCGGACAGGGGGGATACGAGCAGTACTTC
CDR3: CASSPNPGQGGYEQYF
D: TRBD1
J: TRBJ2-7
size: -
V: TRBV28

DNA: TGTGCCAGTACCGGACAGTCCTTCTCTGGAAACACCATATATTTT
CDR3: CASTGQSFSGNTIYF
D: -
J: TRBJ1-3
size: once
V: TRBV19

DNA: TGTGCCAGCACCCCAGGGTCCCTCACTGAAGCTTTCTTT
CDR3: CASTPGSLTEAFF
D: -
J: TRBJ1-1
size: -
V: TRBV27

DNA: TGTGCCTGGAAGTACCTAGCGGGAGATTACGGTGAGCAGTTCTTC
CDR3: CAWKYLAGDYGEQFF
D: TRBD2
J: TRBJ2-1
size: -
V: TRBV30

DNA: TGTGCCACCAGCAGCCATCTGGGACTCCCGAACACCGGGGAGCTGTTTTTT
CDR3: CATSSHLGLPNTGELFF
D: -
J: TRBJ2-2
size: -
V: TRBV15

DNA: TGTGCCAGCAGAGGGGGGACAGCGTATGGCTACACCTTC
CDR3: CASRGGTAYGYTF
D: TRBD1
J: TRBJ1-2
size: few
V: TRBV27

DNA: TGTGCCAGCAGCGCTGGACTAGCGGGAGCAGATACGCAGTATTTT
CDR3: CASSAGLAGADTQYF
D: TRBD2
J: TRBJ2-3
size: -
V: TRBV9

DNA: TGTGCCAGCAGCTCGCTTAGGACTAAAGTTTCCGAGCAGTACTTC
CDR3: CASSSLRTKVSEQYF
D: -
J: TRBJ2-7
size: -
V: TRBV7-2

DNA: TGTGCCATCAGTGGGACAGGGGCCTCCTACAATGAGCAGTTCTTC
CDR3: CAISGTGASYNEQFF
D: TRBD1
J: TRBJ2-1
size: -
V: TRBV10-3

DNA: TGTGCCAGCAGTTTATGGGCCCGCACAGATACGCAGTATTTT
CDR3: CASSLWARTDTQYF
D: -
J: TRBJ2-3
size: -
V: TRBV27